Each of the 27 T cell receptor beta chains below was sequenced from the same sample in a study of healthy donors' naive CD4 and CD8 T cells. Each TCR library used approximately 500 ng of total RNA and a linear amplification protocol. TCRdb re-called the reads with MiXCR, one entry per CDR3 protein. The table shows 180,000 or so distinct CDR3 sequences, with nearly 75% occurring only once. Sequenced input: naive CD4+ and CD8+ T cells sorted from blood, pooled from several donors. These receptors were taken from a pool of human donors in good health; the sample pools cells from several healthy donors.

The chain has TRBV29-1 and TRBJ2-3, with D tentatively TRBD1 or TRBD2 (5 bases each). Trimming cost V 0 bases and J 0 bases, with 16 bases left between them. Germline assignment: CDR1 SQVTM and CDR2 ANQGSEA. CDR3 length equals 17 residues. The CDR3 loop is CSVEDQGVPTSTDTQYF. DNA for the CDR3: TGCAGCGTTGAAGATCAGGGAGTACCGACTAGCACAGATACGCAGTATTTT.

The gene calls are TRBV27 and TRBJ2-1, with 7 bases fitting TRBD2. Germline V gene sequence: CDR1 MNHEY, CDR2 SMNVEV (reference sequence). The length of the CDR3 is 14 residues. V was clipped by 3 bases and J by 6 bases; unmatched bases: 5. In DNA, the CDR3 is TGTGCCAGCAGTTTTGGGCTAGCGGCCAATGAGCAGTTCTTC. Its translation: CASSFGLAANEQFF.

The V call is TRBV6-2 or TRBV6-3, the J call TRBJ2-7, with TRBD1 as a possible D gene (6 bases). CDR3 length: 16 residues. Germline CDR1 is MNHEY and CDR2 is SVGEGT. Trimming removed 0 bases at V and 2 bases at J, with 14 bases between. The CDR3 nucleotides read TGTGCCAGCAGTTACTCCCGAGCTCAGGGGACCTACGAGCAGTACTTC. As protein: CASSYSRAQGTYEQYF.

The V gene is TRBV30, the J gene TRBJ1-5; D is ambiguous. This CDR3 contains 13 residues. Germline values: CDR1 GTSNPN, CDR2 SVGIG (reference sequence). V lost 2 bases, J lost 3 bases, and 8 bases lay in between. CDR3 sequence (DNA): TGTGCCTGGAGTCCTCAGAACAATCAGCCCCAGCATTTT. Translation: CAWSPQNNQPQHF.

The chain uses TRBV5-1 and TRBJ2-1; 7 positions match TRBD1. CDR1 and CDR2 (germline): SGHRS, YFSETQ. V was pared by 4 bases and J by 7 bases, with 5 bases of the junction left unmatched. CDR3 size: 13 residues. The CDR3: CASSVRDRNEQFF. The CDR3 DNA reads as TGCGCCAGCAGCGTACGGGACAGAAATGAGCAGTTCTTC.

The chain recombines TRBV6-6 with TRBJ1-5, with D maybe TRBD1 (6 bases). The germline gives CDR1 MNHNY, CDR2 SVGAGI (reference sequence). V was shortened by 4 bases and J by 1 base, with 11 bases between the two germline ends. The CDR3 contains 15 residues. The chain's CDR3 is CASSFLQGSNQPQHF. The CDR3 DNA reads TGTGCCAGCAGTTTCCTACAGGGAAGCAATCAGCCCCAGCATTTT.

This chain uses TRBV29-1 with TRBJ1-1, with a weak D call TRBD1 (5 bases). The germline gives CDR1 SQVTM, CDR2 ANQGSEA. Trimming left V 4 bases short and J 1 base short, with 28 bases between. The CDR3 consists of 19 residues. The CDR3 is CSVAGVFGARRKPNTEAFF. CDR3 DNA: TGCAGCGTTGCAGGAGTGTTCGGGGCGCGGCGAAAGCCGAACACTGAAGCTTTCTTT.

This chain joins TRBV19 and TRBJ2-1; D is uncertain. With 1 base removed from V and 6 bases from J, the gap between germline ends came to 10 bases. Per the germline V gene, CDR1 is LNHDA and CDR2 is SQIVND (reference sequence). CDR3 size: 14 residues. CDR3 region: CASSIGNPGNEQFF. CDR3 nucleotide sequence: TGTGCCAGTAGTATAGGGAACCCGGGCAATGAGCAGTTCTTC.

This chain uses TRBV6-5 with TRBJ2-7, with D maybe TRBD1 (5 bases). The ends were cut back, 5 bases at V and 1 base at J, with 12 bases in the middle. Germline V gene sequence: CDR1 MNHEY, CDR2 SVGAGI. There are 14 residues in the CDR3. CDR3 region: CASSRAGISYEQYF. The CDR3 region has the DNA TGTGCCAGCAGTCGCGCAGGGATTTCCTACGAGCAGTACTTC.

The chain couples TRBV29-1 to TRBJ1-2; D is unresolved. The CDR3 loop spans 12 amino acids. Trimming took off 1 base at V and 6 bases at J, with 9 bases between the two ends. The germline V gene has CDR1 SQVTM and CDR2 ANQGSEA. The CDR3 nucleotides are TGCAGCGTTGAAGGCCCGGACGATGGCTACACCTTC. Its translation: CSVEGPDDGYTF. Based on the CDR3 plus reference TRBV29-1 and TRBJ1-2, the full variable domain is SAVISQKPSRDICQRGTSLTIQCQVDSQVTMMFWYRQQPGQSLTLIATANQGSEATYESGFVIDKFPISRPNLTFSTLTVSNMSPEDSSIYLCSVEGPDDGYTFGSGTRLTVV.

In its sample, this clonotype was seen a few times. The rearrangement joins TRBV27 to TRBJ1-6, with TRBD1 matching over 9 bases. This CDR3 has 14 amino acids. V gave up 5 bases and J gave up 11 bases; unmatched junction bases: 7. Looked up from germline, CDR1 is MNHEY and CDR2 is SMNVEV (reference sequence). CDR3 in DNA: TGTGCCAGCAGTCCCCGGGACAGGGACGCACCCCTCCACTTT. This gives the protein CASSPRDRDAPLHF.

V and J are TRBV11-2 and TRBJ2-1; D perhaps matches TRBD1 (5 bases). Deletions cut 5 bases from V and 3 bases from J, with 11 bases between. The germline CDR1 and CDR2 sequences are SGHAT and FQNNGV. The CDR3 is made up of 14 amino acids. CDR3: CASSPFQGYNEQFF. CDR3 sequence (DNA): TGTGCCAGCAGCCCGTTTCAGGGCTACAATGAGCAGTTCTTC.

The chain links TRBV4-3 to TRBJ2-5; maybe TRBD2 (5 bases). CDR3 length: 14 residues. Germline V gene data show CDR1 as LGHNA and CDR2 as YSLEER. Trimming left V 0 bases short and J 4 bases short, with 9 bases between. In nucleotides, the CDR3 is TGCGCCAGCAGCCAAGATATTGAGGGAGAGACCCAGTACTTC. It is translated as CASSQDIEGETQYF.

This sequence joins TRBV27 and TRBJ2-5, with 9 bases matching TRBD1. CDR1 MNHEY and CDR2 SMNVEV come from the germline V gene (reference sequence). The CDR3 has 15 residues. Losses at the gene ends were 5 bases for V and 4 bases for J; bases not matched to a gene: 8. The CDR3 DNA follows: TGTGCCAGCAGTCCCGGGACAGGGAGCCCAGAGACCCAGTACTTC. Translating it yields CASSPGTGSPETQYF.

For the CDR3, the DNA is TGCAGCGTCCTGGTGGCAGAAGCTAACGAGCAGTACTTC. It codes for CSVLVAEANEQYF. This chain joins TRBV29-1 and TRBJ2-7, with D hard to call. CDR3 size: 13 residues. Germline V gives CDR1 SQVTM, CDR2 ANQGSEA. V was cut by 6 bases and J by 5 bases, with 17 bases left in between.

This clonotype has more than one count but fewer than ten. The rearrangement links TRBV6-5 to TRBJ1-2; D unresolved. V was pared by 0 bases and J by 2 bases, with 7 bases between. The CDR3 covers 14 residues. Germline V gene sequence: CDR1 MNHEY, CDR2 SVGAGI. CDR3 in amino acids: CASSYSTGNYGYTF. Written as DNA, the CDR3 is TGTGCCAGCAGTTACTCGACCGGGAACTATGGCTACACCTTC.

The table lists this clonotype with a few counts. The chain uses TRBV6-2 or TRBV6-3 and TRBJ1-5; no clear D. The length of the CDR3 is 13 residues. V lost 4 bases and J lost 5, with 9 bases in between. Per the germline V gene, CDR1 is MNHEY and CDR2 is SVGEGT. CDR3 DNA sequence: TGTGCCAGCAGTTTACGTACGGATCAGCCCCAGCATTTT. The encoded protein is CASSLRTDQPQHF.

The chain joins TRBV7-2 to TRBJ2-7; 9 bases align to TRBD2. The J segment lost 5 bases and the V segment lost 5 bases, leaving 10 bases of the junction unmatched. Germline V lookup: CDR1 SGHTA, CDR2 FQGNSA. The length of the CDR3 is 15 residues. The CDR3 nucleotides are TGTGCCAGCAGCCCCCAGCGGGAGGTCCTGAACGAGCAGTACTTC. This gives the protein CASSPQREVLNEQYF.

The chain links TRBV27 to TRBJ1-5; tentative D call: TRBD1 (6 bases). V was cut by 5 bases and J by 6 bases, with 17 bases left in between. Germline values: CDR1 MNHEY, CDR2 SMNVEV (reference sequence). The CDR3 length is 15 residues. The CDR3 reads CASSRRGGPAQPQHF. In nucleotides, the CDR3 is TGTGCCAGCAGTAGACGCGGGGGGCCGGCTCAGCCCCAGCATTTT.

This clonotype has only a few counts. The J gene is TRBJ1-2, the V gene TRBV29-1, with 7 bases matching TRBD1. Losses at the gene ends were 0 bases for V and 7 bases for J; bases not matched to a gene: 5. There are 13 residues in the CDR3. Germline V CDR1 and CDR2: SQVTM, ANQGSEA. This chain's CDR3 is CSVEDQGGPGYTF. In DNA, the CDR3 is TGCAGCGTTGAAGATCAAGGGGGCCCTGGCTACACCTTC. Filled out from reference TRBV29-1 and TRBJ1-2, the complete variable domain reads SAVISQKPSRDICQRGTSLTIQCQVDSQVTMMFWYRQQPGQSLTLIATANQGSEATYESGFVIDKFPISRPNLTFSTLTVSNMSPEDSSIYLCSVEDQGGPGYTFGSGTRLTVV.

The chain has TRBV6-1 and TRBJ1-1, with no clear D. Trimming pared 2 bases from V and 1 base from J, leaving 5 bases between. The length of the CDR3 is 13 residues. The V gene's germline CDR1 is MNHNS and CDR2 SASEGT. The CDR3 DNA reads TGTGCCAGCAGTGAAATTGCGAACACTGAAGCTTTCTTT. This gives the protein CASSEIANTEAFF.

This clonotype appeared a single time. The genes are TRBV6-5 and TRBJ1-5, with D perhaps matching TRBD1 (5 bases). Germline lookup yields CDR1 MNHEY and CDR2 SVGAGI. The ends were cut back, 6 bases at V and 0 bases at J, with 15 bases in the middle. This CDR3 contains 16 residues. The CDR3 bases are TGTGCCAGCAGCGTTAAAGGACACAGTAGCAATCAGCCCCAGCATTTT. Translated: CASSVKGHSSNQPQHF.

This rearrangement joins TRBV29-1 to TRBJ2-5, with a tentative D call TRBD1 (6 bases). CDR3 length equals 13 residues. In germline, CDR1 is SQVTM, CDR2 ANQGSEA. With 7 bases removed from V and 2 bases from J, the gap between germline ends came to 14 bases. CDR3 protein: CSARGQQQETQYF. The CDR3 nucleotides read TGCAGCGCGAGAGGACAGCAACAAGAGACCCAGTACTTC.

The chain's CDR3 is CASSLAGGEQFF. In DNA form, the CDR3 reads TGTGCCAGCAGTCTAGCGGGAGGGGAGCAGTTCTTC. The chain has TRBV28 and TRBJ2-1; 12 bases are shared with TRBD2. V shed 5 bases, J shed 10 bases, and the junction held 0 bases outside the gene matches. The CDR3 consists of 12 residues. Germline V lookup: CDR1 MDHEN, CDR2 SYDVKM.

This clonotype has a single count. V and J are TRBV6-2 or TRBV6-3 and TRBJ1-2; D unresolved. Germline V lookup: CDR1 MNHEY, CDR2 SVGEGT. The CDR3 runs 15 residues. Between the trimmed V and J ends, which lost 0 bases and 4 bases, there was a span of 12 bases. CDR3 amino acids: CASSYSIADLYGYTF. CDR3 sequence (DNA): TGTGCCAGCAGTTACTCGATCGCGGACCTCTATGGCTACACCTTC.

This chain connects TRBV29-1 to TRBJ2-1; 8 positions match TRBD1. With V trimmed by 8 bases and J by 8 bases, 14 bases remained unmatched. Germline V gives CDR1 SQVTM, CDR2 ANQGSEA. This CDR3 has 14 amino acids. CDR3 residues: CSTDRGRAGDEQFF. For the CDR3, the DNA is TGCAGCACAGACAGGGGCCGAGCGGGCGATGAGCAGTTCTTC.

This clonotype came up a few times. J is TRBJ1-1 and V is TRBV29-1; weak D call: TRBD1 (5 bases). The germline CDR1 and CDR2 sequences are SQVTM and ANQGSEA. This CDR3 comprises 11 residues. V dropped 5 bases and J dropped 1 base, with 5 bases sitting between them. In DNA form, the CDR3 reads TGCAGCGTTACAGGGAACACTGAAGCTTTCTTT. Its translation is CSVTGNTEAFF.